The rows below give T cell receptor beta chains drawn from one sample of a study of molecular identifiers for immune sequencing clone quantification. One entry per CDR3 protein results from TCRdb running MiXCR on the PCR reads. The top ten hold around 0.74% of the sample, which has a few hundred thousand distinct CDR3 sequences, roughly a quarter seen once. Sequencing was performed on naive CD8+ T cells from blood, with Jurkat cell RNA spiked in. These receptors all stem from a human donor in good health. Some libraries in this study had Jurkat cell RNA spiked in. Each CDR3 is given without its conserved first and last residue. Fields, in order: V gene, CDR3 length, clone size, J gene, CDR3 protein. Expanded clones are given a class, and other clones once, few, many or no size at all.

V gene: TRBV6-5
CDR3 length: 13
clone size: -
J gene: TRBJ2-3
CDR3 protein: ASSYSGGGAETQY

V gene: TRBV7-2
CDR3 length: 13
clone size: many
J gene: TRBJ2-1
CDR3 protein: ASSVGGSIYNEQF

V gene: TRBV30
CDR3 length: 10
clone size: many
J gene: TRBJ2-7
CDR3 protein: AWSVLGYEQY

V gene: TRBV9
CDR3 length: 11
clone size: -
J gene: TRBJ2-5
CDR3 protein: ASSVDIKETQY

V gene: TRBV20-1
CDR3 length: 14
clone size: -
J gene: TRBJ2-3
CDR3 protein: SAIHLAGGSTDTQY

V gene: TRBV19
CDR3 length: 12
clone size: many
J gene: TRBJ2-5
CDR3 protein: ASSNPTGVETQY

V gene: TRBV27
CDR3 length: 13
clone size: many
J gene: TRBJ2-4
CDR3 protein: ASSLAPGTFNIQY

V gene: TRBV18
CDR3 length: 12
clone size: -
J gene: TRBJ1-1
CDR3 protein: ASSPAADTAEAF

V gene: TRBV19
CDR3 length: 14
clone size: -
J gene: TRBJ2-3
CDR3 protein: ASSIDVGRSTDTQY

V gene: TRBV28
CDR3 length: 12
clone size: few
J gene: TRBJ2-3
CDR3 protein: ASSSSGRADTQY

V gene: TRBV27
CDR3 length: 15
clone size: few
J gene: TRBJ1-5
CDR3 protein: ASSLRGTPAPNQPQH

V gene: TRBV14
CDR3 length: 14
clone size: few
J gene: TRBJ2-3
CDR3 protein: ASSLLSGGPPDTQY

V gene: TRBV28
CDR3 length: 13
clone size: many
J gene: TRBJ2-7
CDR3 protein: ASTLGPDRPREQY

V gene: TRBV9
CDR3 length: 13
clone size: many
J gene: TRBJ2-7
CDR3 protein: ASTKEGSSDSEQY

V gene: TRBV30
CDR3 length: 12
clone size: many
J gene: TRBJ2-7
CDR3 protein: AWSPGQGYYEQY

V gene: TRBV15
CDR3 length: 10
clone size: many
J gene: TRBJ1-1
CDR3 protein: ATSRVDSEAF

V gene: TRBV6-2/TRBV6-3
CDR3 length: 10
clone size: few
J gene: TRBJ1-1
CDR3 protein: ASSYWGTEAF

V gene: TRBV19
CDR3 length: 13
clone size: -
J gene: TRBJ2-7
CDR3 protein: ASSLGRGQVYEQY

V gene: TRBV5-6
CDR3 length: 14
clone size: few
J gene: TRBJ1-2
CDR3 protein: ASSLAGQGLFYGYT

V gene: TRBV4-3
CDR3 length: 14
clone size: many
J gene: TRBJ1-4
CDR3 protein: ASSQASGTLNEKLF

V gene: TRBV11-2
CDR3 length: 13
clone size: few
J gene: TRBJ2-7
CDR3 protein: ASSPWTGGNDEQY

V gene: TRBV5-4
CDR3 length: 14
clone size: few
J gene: TRBJ2-1
CDR3 protein: ASSSWFVSDDNEQF

V gene: TRBV7-2
CDR3 length: 15
clone size: many
J gene: TRBJ2-1
CDR3 protein: ASSERFTLTYYNEQF

V gene: TRBV19
CDR3 length: 10
clone size: many
J gene: TRBJ2-3
CDR3 protein: ASSQTADTQY

V gene: TRBV27
CDR3 length: 13
clone size: few
J gene: TRBJ2-5
CDR3 protein: ASSLIGQGRETQY

V gene: TRBV6-2/TRBV6-3
CDR3 length: 14
clone size: few
J gene: TRBJ2-3
CDR3 protein: ASSDPSGTSTDTQY

V gene: TRBV7-9
CDR3 length: 10
clone size: many
J gene: TRBJ2-1
CDR3 protein: ASSPDYNEQF

V gene: TRBV20-1
CDR3 length: 13
clone size: -
J gene: TRBJ2-7
CDR3 protein: SARTPREASYEQY

V gene: TRBV19
CDR3 length: 13
clone size: few
J gene: TRBJ2-3
CDR3 protein: ASSERQGATDTQY

V gene: TRBV7-9
CDR3 length: 10
clone size: -
J gene: TRBJ1-6
CDR3 protein: ARSPPNSPLH

V gene: TRBV4-1
CDR3 length: 13
clone size: -
J gene: TRBJ2-1
CDR3 protein: ASSPIAGVYNEQF

V gene: TRBV27
CDR3 length: 12
clone size: few
J gene: TRBJ2-7
CDR3 protein: ASAVAGGLDEQY

V gene: TRBV12-5
CDR3 length: 14
clone size: few
J gene: TRBJ2-7
CDR3 protein: ASGWLTGGSSYEQY

V gene: TRBV7-9
CDR3 length: 16
clone size: few
J gene: TRBJ2-3
CDR3 protein: ASSASQTGGQSTDTQY

V gene: TRBV12-3/TRBV12-4
CDR3 length: 13
clone size: -
J gene: TRBJ2-4
CDR3 protein: ASSFFEGSKNIQY

V gene: TRBV7-9
CDR3 length: 11
clone size: many
J gene: TRBJ2-7
CDR3 protein: ASSLGQGDEQY

V gene: TRBV9
CDR3 length: 14
clone size: -
J gene: TRBJ1-1
CDR3 protein: ASSVATGGVGTEAF

V gene: TRBV27
CDR3 length: 11
clone size: few
J gene: TRBJ1-1
CDR3 protein: ASSPPGTIEAF

V gene: TRBV2
CDR3 length: 14
clone size: -
J gene: TRBJ2-2
CDR3 protein: ASSEVSGSNTGELF

V gene: TRBV7-9
CDR3 length: 12
clone size: many
J gene: TRBJ2-7
CDR3 protein: ASSGLESSYEQY